The text below deals with one T cell receptor (beta chain). Its antigen is undetermined. The data were taken from a study of regulatory T cells in long-lasting Graves disease. Germline CDR1 MNHNS, CDR2 SASEGT. V lost 4 bases, J lost 0 bases, and 0 bases stayed unmatched. The CDR3 is made up of 14 amino acids. General study results and limits: Under persistent disease, TRBV28, TRBJ1-2 and TRBJ2-5 were used preferentially.

The TCR beta library used iRepertoire HTBI primers with Arm-PCR amplification of CDR3. Each CDR3 protein gets one entry after TCRdb re-called the multiplex PCR reads with MiXCR. The sample consists of 370,000 or so distinct CDR3 sequences, roughly 17% of them appearing once. Specified time point: newly diagnosed GD, antithyroid drugs for less than 3 months. PBMC RNA served as the TCR library source. Graves' disease diagnosis was established per American Thyroid Association guidelines. These sequences were also reported in another study, on T cells in Graves' hyperthyroidism and ophthalmopathy. That work adds: The diagnoses drew upon clinical symptoms, serum thyroxine and TRAb, thyroid ultrasound and orbital computed tomography. In blood, most of the thyroid clonotypes expanded above 0.001 were also present.

The chain carries TRBV6-1 and TRBJ2-1; 7 bases match TRBD2. The TCR originated in a woman aged 18-29 years with Graves disease. The sample consisted of peripheral blood mononuclear cells (PBMCs), taken at new diagnosis, from a patient treated with antithyroid drugs. In nucleotides, the CDR3 is TGTGCCAGCAGTGGGGAGGGCTCCTACAATGAGCAGTTCTTC. Its protein product is CASSGEGSYNEQFF.